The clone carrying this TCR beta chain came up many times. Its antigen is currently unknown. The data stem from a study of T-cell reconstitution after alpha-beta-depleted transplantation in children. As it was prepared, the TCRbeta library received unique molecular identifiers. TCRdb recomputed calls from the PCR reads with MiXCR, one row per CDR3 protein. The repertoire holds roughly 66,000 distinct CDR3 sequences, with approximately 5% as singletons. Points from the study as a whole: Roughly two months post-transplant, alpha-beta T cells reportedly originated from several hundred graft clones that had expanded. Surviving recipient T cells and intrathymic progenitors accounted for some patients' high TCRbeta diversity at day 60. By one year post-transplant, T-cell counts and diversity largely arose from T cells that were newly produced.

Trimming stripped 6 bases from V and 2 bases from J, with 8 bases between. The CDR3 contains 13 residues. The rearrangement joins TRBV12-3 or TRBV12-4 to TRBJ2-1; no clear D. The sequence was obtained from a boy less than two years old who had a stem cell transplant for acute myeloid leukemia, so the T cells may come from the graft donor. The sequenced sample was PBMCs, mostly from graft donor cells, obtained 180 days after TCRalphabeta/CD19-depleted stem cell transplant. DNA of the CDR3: TGTGCCAGCAGCTGGGGTGCCTACAATGAGCAGTTCTTC. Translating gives CASSWGAYNEQFF.